Shown below are 18 T cell receptor beta chains from a single sample sequenced in a study of breast tumors, draining lymph nodes, adjacent tissues. In TCRdb, the multiplex PCR reads were re-called with MiXCR into one record per CDR3 protein. The sample holds about 270,000 distinct CDR3 sequences; about 30% are singletons and the top ten take about 1%. Samples came from axillary lymph nodes draining the breast cancer. The sequenced sample was axillary lymph node tissue. The receptors stem from a female donor with breast cancer. Some clones in this sample may be carry-over from other donors' samples.

This rearrangement joins TRBV20-1 to TRBJ1-5, with D perhaps matching TRBD1 (5 bases). The CDR3 has 14 amino acids. V lost 5 bases, J lost 14 bases, and 25 bases lay in between. Germline loops: CDR1 DFQATT, CDR2 SNEGSKA (reference sequence). The CDR3: CSAPGTSGMGNEHF. The CDR3 nucleotides are TGCAGTGCTCCTGGGACTAGCGGGATGGGCAATGAGCATTTT.

At least ten counts were recorded for this clonotype. The V gene is TRBV19, the J gene TRBJ2-7, with 8 bases that match TRBD2. The CDR3 runs to 15 residues. With 6 bases clipped from V and 0 bases from J, the junction kept 7 bases outside the gene matches. CDR1 and CDR2 from the germline V gene are LNHDA and SQIVND (reference sequence). CDR3 coding DNA: TGTGCCAGTAGACCCGCGGGAGGCCCCTCCTACGAGCAGTACTTC. Encoded protein: CASRPAGGPSYEQYF.

The chain carries TRBV5-8 and TRBJ2-5, with TRBD2 identical over 10 bases. Germline-derived CDR1 and CDR2 are SGHTS and YDEGEE. CDR3 length: 15 amino acids. The ends lost 0 bases at V and 5 bases at J; junction bases unmatched: 4. The CDR3 spells CASSLALAGDETQYF. The CDR3 coding sequence is TGTGCCAGCAGCTTGGCGCTAGCGGGAGATGAGACCCAGTACTTC.

In this sample, this clonotype turned up many times. The V gene is TRBV10-2, the J gene TRBJ1-5; weak D call: TRBD1 (5 bases). This CDR3 is built from 15 residues. Trimming stripped 7 bases from V and 0 bases from J, with 13 bases between. The germline V gene encodes CDR1 WSHSY and CDR2 SAAADI. The CDR3 DNA sequence: TGCGCCAGCAAGAGGGACGGATATAGCAATCAGCCCCAGCATTTT. Encoded protein: CASKRDGYSNQPQHF.

The chain couples TRBV4-1 to TRBJ2-1; 9 bases line up with TRBD1. The CDR3 is 15 amino acids. Germline V gives CDR1 MGHRA, CDR2 YSYEKL. Trimming cost V 2 bases and J 6 bases; bases outside gene matches: 5. As DNA, the CDR3 is TGCGCCAGCAGCCAACAACAGGGGGCTTTCAATGAGCAGTTCTTC. Amino acids: CASSQQQGAFNEQFF.

This clonotype occurred many times. The V and J genes are TRBV12-3 or TRBV12-4 and TRBJ2-1; 8 bases align to TRBD1. This CDR3 contains 15 residues. J gave up 4 bases and V 5 bases, and 7 bases lay outside the gene matches. CDR3 sequence (DNA): TGTGCCAGCAGTCCCGGGACAGGTCTTTACAATGAGCAGTTCTTC. Translation: CASSPGTGLYNEQFF.

This clonotype showed up many times. This rearrangement joins TRBV6-5 to TRBJ2-7, with D possibly matching TRBD1 (6 bases). This CDR3 is built from 15 residues. The germline V gene has CDR1 MNHEY and CDR2 SVGAGI. The V and J ends lost 6 bases and 2 bases respectively, with 17 bases between them. The CDR3 DNA follows: TGTGCCAGCAGGATAACGAGGGACAAGACCTACGAGCAGTACTTC. Protein product: CASRITRDKTYEQYF.

Regarding this clonotype: A clone one base away is much larger, so this may be a read error. The chain combines TRBV24-1 with TRBJ2-2; 7 bases map to TRBD1. The CDR3 loop spans 15 amino acids. Germline V gene lookup returns CDR1 KGHDR and CDR2 SFDVKD. DNA of the CDR3: TGTGCCACCAGTGAGGGAGACAGGGCGGACGGGGAGCTGTTGTTT. Residues: CATSEGDRADGELLF.

The chain has TRBV12-3 or TRBV12-4 and TRBJ2-1; 11 bases are shared with TRBD2. The CDR3 contains 20 residues. Trimming removed 2 bases from V and 1 base from J; junction bases left unmatched: 13. The CDR3, as DNA: TGTGCCAGCAGTTTATGGCGTCTAGCGGGAGGACTATCTTCCTACAATGAGCAGTTCTTC. This gives the protein CASSLWRLAGGLSSYNEQFF.

J is TRBJ2-3 and V is TRBV2; 15 bases match TRBD2. Germline V gene data show CDR1 as SNHLY and CDR2 as FYNNEI. The CDR3 runs to 15 residues. CDR3 bases: TGTGTCAGGGGGACTAGCGGGAGGTTTACAGATACGCAGTATTTT. This translates into CVRGTSGRFTDTQYF.

This clonotype was counted many times. The chain recombines TRBV20-1 with TRBJ2-1; D gene uncertain. CDR1 and CDR2 (germline): DFQATT, SNEGSKA (reference sequence). CDR3 size: 11 residues. V shed 1 base and J shed 2 bases, with 0 bases lying between them. CDR3 bases: TGCAGTGCTAGAGCCTACAATGAGCAGTTCTTC. It yields the protein CSARAYNEQFF.

This clonotype occurred many times. The chain uses TRBV6-5 and TRBJ1-2; the match to TRBD1 covers 11 bases. Looked up from germline, CDR1 is MNHEY and CDR2 is SVGAGI. The CDR3 loop spans 12 amino acids. Losses at the gene ends were 9 bases for V and 6 bases for J; bases not matched to a gene: 3. The CDR3 protein is CASRTGGDGYTF. CDR3 nucleotides: TGTGCCAGTAGGACAGGGGGCGATGGCTACACCTTC.

The rearrangement links TRBV7-9 to TRBJ1-1; possible D gene TRBD1, 6 bases. CDR1 and CDR2 from the germline V gene are SEHNR and FQNEAQ (reference sequence). V dropped 5 bases and J dropped 6 bases, with 13 bases sitting between them. The CDR3 length is 13 residues. CDR3 sequence reads: CASSQQGSAEAFF. CDR3 bases: TGTGCCAGCAGCCAGCAGGGGTCCGCTGAAGCTTTCTTT.

This clonotype appeared many times. The chain recombines TRBV5-8 with TRBJ2-6, with 16 bases lining up with TRBD2. This CDR3 comprises 17 residues. Trimming at V came to 4 bases and at J to 3 bases, leaving 1 base not matched to a gene. In germline, CDR1 is SGHTS, CDR2 YDEGEE. The CDR3 sequence is CASSGTSGRVGANVLTF. DNA for the CDR3: TGTGCCAGCAGCGGGACTAGCGGGAGGGTTGGGGCCAACGTCCTGACTTTC. Based on the CDR3 plus reference TRBV5-8 and TRBJ2-6, the full variable domain is EAGVTQSPTHLIKTRGQQATLRCSPISGHTSVYWYQQALGLGLQFLLWYDEGEERNRGNFPPRFSGRQFPNYSSELNVNALELEDSALYLCASSGTSGRVGANVLTFGAGSRLTVL.

This clonotype came up many times. This chain uses TRBV20-1 with TRBJ1-4; no reliable D call. Between the trimmed V and J ends, which lost 2 bases and 8 bases, there was a span of 9 bases. Germline V gene sequence: CDR1 DFQATT, CDR2 SNEGSKA (reference sequence). CDR3 length equals 12 residues. CDR3 region: CSARIDGEKLFF. DNA for the CDR3: TGCAGTGCTAGAATAGACGGGGAAAAACTGTTTTTT.

This clonotype was counted ten times or more. The chain uses TRBV11-1 and TRBJ2-5; 10 bases fit TRBD1. CDR1 is SGHAT, CDR2 FQDESV, per germline (reference sequence). The CDR3 is made up of 16 amino acids. With V trimmed by 3 bases and J by 5 bases, 9 bases remained unmatched. CDR3 DNA sequence: TGTGCCAGCAGCTTGAGACAGGGGGCTGTCGGGGAGACCCAGTACTTC. Translated: CASSLRQGAVGETQYF.

This clonotype appeared many times. In nucleotides, the CDR3 is TGCAGTGCTAGCGGGAGGGCCAACGAGCAGTACTTC. It translates to CSASGRANEQYF. This chain links TRBV20-1 with TRBJ2-7, with 8 bases lining up with TRBD2. V lost 3 bases, J lost 5 bases, and 3 bases stayed unmatched. CDR1 is DFQATT, CDR2 SNEGSKA, per germline (reference sequence). The CDR3 loop spans 12 amino acids.

This clonotype appeared many times. V usage is TRBV7-2 and J usage is TRBJ2-3; 8 nucleotides line up with TRBD2. After removal of 1 base from V and 4 bases from J, the junction contained 16 bases not matched to a gene. This CDR3 comprises 19 residues. Germline V CDR1 and CDR2: SGHTA, FQGNSA. The CDR3 sequence is CASSLGNRRAGVIPDTQYF. DNA for the CDR3: TGTGCCAGCAGCTTAGGGAACCGGAGAGCGGGAGTTATTCCAGATACGCAGTATTTT.